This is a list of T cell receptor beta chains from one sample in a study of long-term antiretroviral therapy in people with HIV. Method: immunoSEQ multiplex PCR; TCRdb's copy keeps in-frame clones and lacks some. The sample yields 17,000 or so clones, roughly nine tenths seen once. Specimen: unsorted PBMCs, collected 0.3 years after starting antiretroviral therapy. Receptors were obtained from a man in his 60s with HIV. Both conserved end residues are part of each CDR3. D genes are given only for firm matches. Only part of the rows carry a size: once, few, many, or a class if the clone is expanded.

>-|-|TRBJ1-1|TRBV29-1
CSVEPYDGEAFF
TGCAGCGTTGAGCCATACGACGGTGAAGCTTTCTTT
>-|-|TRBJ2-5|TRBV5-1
CASSLDPDRQETQYF
TGCGCCAGCAGCTTGGACCCGGACAGACAAGAGACCCAGTACTTC
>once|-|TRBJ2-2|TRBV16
CASSHITTGELFF
TGTGCCAGCAGCCACATAACCACCGGGGAGCTGTTTTTT
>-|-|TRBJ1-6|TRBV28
CASSLDRGGDNSPLHF
TGTGCCAGCAGTTTAGACCGGGGGGGGGATAATTCACCCCTCCACTTT
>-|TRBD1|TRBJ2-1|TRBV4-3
CASSPLPGQGKGSYNEQFF
TGCGCCAGCAGCCCACTTCCGGGACAGGGTAAGGGCTCCTACAATGAGCAGTTCTTC
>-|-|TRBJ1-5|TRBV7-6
CASSLGQNQPQHF
TGTGCCAGCAGCTTAGGACAGAATCAGCCCCAGCATTTT
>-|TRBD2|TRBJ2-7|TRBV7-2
CASSSSGPPYEQYF
TGTGCCAGCAGCTCTAGCGGGCCCCCCTACGAGCAGTACTTC
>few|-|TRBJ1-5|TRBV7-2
CASSLAGYSNQPQHF
TGTGCCAGCAGCTTAGCAGGGTATAGCAATCAGCCCCAGCATTTT
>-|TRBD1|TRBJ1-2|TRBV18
CASSPQGQGNGDGYTF
TGTGCCAGCTCACCCCAAGGACAGGGGAATGGCGATGGCTACACCTTC
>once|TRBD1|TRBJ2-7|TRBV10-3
CAISETQGAHEQYF
TGTGCCATCAGTGAGACACAGGGGGCTCACGAGCAGTACTTC
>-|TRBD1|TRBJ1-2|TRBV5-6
CASSRTGRHGYTF
TGTGCCAGCAGCCGGACAGGGAGGCATGGCTACACCTTC
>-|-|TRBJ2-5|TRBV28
CASRRGAWETQYF
TGTGCCAGCCGCCGGGGGGCTTGGGAGACCCAGTACTTC
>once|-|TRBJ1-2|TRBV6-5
CASSRDNYGYTF
TGTGCCAGCAGTCGCGACAACTATGGCTACACCTTC
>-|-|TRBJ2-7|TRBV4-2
CASSLSYEQYF
TGTGCCAGCAGCCTTTCTTACGAGCAGTACTTC
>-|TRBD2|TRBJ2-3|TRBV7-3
CASRAGVGTDTQYF
TGTGCCAGCCGAGCGGGAGTGGGCACAGATACGCAGTATTTT
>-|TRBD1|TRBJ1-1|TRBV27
CASSLIQGEWGTEAFF
TGTGCCAGCAGTTTAATCCAGGGGGAGTGGGGCACTGAAGCTTTCTTT
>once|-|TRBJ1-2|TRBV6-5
CASSSLETGNYGYTF
TGTGCCAGCAGTTCCCTTGAGACGGGAAACTATGGCTACACCTTC
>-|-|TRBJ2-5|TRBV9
CASSVDPLETQYF
TGTGCCAGCAGCGTAGACCCTCTGGAGACCCAGTACTTC
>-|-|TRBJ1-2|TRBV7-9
CASSPKSYKMGAGGYTF
TGTGCCAGCAGCCCCAAGTCCTACAAGATGGGGGCGGGGGGCTACACCTTC
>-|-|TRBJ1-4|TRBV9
CASSVDPRGMANEKLFF
TGTGCCAGCAGCGTAGATCCACGGGGGATGGCTAATGAAAAACTGTTTTTT
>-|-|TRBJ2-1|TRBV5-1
CASSLLVVNEQFF
TGCGCCAGCAGCTTGCTAGTGGTCAATGAGCAGTTCTTC
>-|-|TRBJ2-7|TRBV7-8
CASSSYYEQYF
TGTGCCAGCAGTTCCTACTACGAGCAGTACTTC
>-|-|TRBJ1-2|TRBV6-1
CASSNLPNYGYTF
TGTGCCAGCAGTAATTTACCGAACTATGGCTACACCTTC
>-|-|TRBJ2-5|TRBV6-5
CASSYIGGQETQYF
TGTGCCAGCAGTTACATTGGGGGCCAAGAGACCCAGTACTTC
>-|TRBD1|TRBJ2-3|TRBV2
CASSRTGVTDTQYF
TGTGCCAGCAGTCGGACAGGGGTCACAGATACGCAGTATTTT
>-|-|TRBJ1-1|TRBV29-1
CSVEDGGRFF
TGCAGCGTTGAGGACGGTGGGCGATTCTTT
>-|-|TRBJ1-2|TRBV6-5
CASSRGGDYGYTF
TGTGCCAGCAGCCGCGGCGGGGACTATGGCTACACCTTC
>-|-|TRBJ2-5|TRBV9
CASSVDVAPETQYF
TGTGCCAGCAGCGTAGATGTAGCGCCCGAGACCCAGTACTTC
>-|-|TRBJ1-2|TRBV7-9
CASSRDYPNYGYTF
TGTGCCAGCAGCCGGGACTACCCTAACTATGGCTACACCTTC
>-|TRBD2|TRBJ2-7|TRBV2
CASSEGLAGYEQYF
TGTGCCAGCAGTGAGGGACTAGCGGGGTACGAGCAGTACTTC
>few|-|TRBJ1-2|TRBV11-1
CASSLDSEDYGYTF
TGTGCCAGCAGCTTAGACAGCGAGGACTATGGCTACACCTTC
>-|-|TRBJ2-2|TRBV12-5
CASLASDTGELFF
TGTGCTAGTCTAGCGTCGGACACCGGGGAGCTGTTTTTT
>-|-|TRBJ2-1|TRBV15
CATSRTLGSYNEQFF
TGTGCCACCAGCAGGACGCTCGGCTCCTACAATGAGCAGTTCTTC
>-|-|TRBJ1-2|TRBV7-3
CASSQDGSLNYGYTF
TGTGCCAGCAGCCAGGACGGGTCCCTTAACTATGGCTACACCTTC
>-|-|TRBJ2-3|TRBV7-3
CASSLNPSGNTQYF
TGTGCCAGCAGCTTAAACCCATCCGGGAATACGCAGTATTTT
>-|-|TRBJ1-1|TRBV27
CASSLSWGFDTEAFF
TGTGCCAGCAGTTTATCGTGGGGGTTCGACACTGAAGCTTTCTTT
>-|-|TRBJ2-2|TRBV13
CASSFPGSSYPGELFF
TGTGCCAGCAGCTTCCCCGGGAGCTCCTATCCCGGGGAGCTGTTTTTT
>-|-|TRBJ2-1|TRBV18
CASSPGPSAYNEQFF
TGTGCCAGCTCTCCTGGACCATCCGCGTACAATGAGCAGTTCTTC
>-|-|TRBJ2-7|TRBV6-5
CASTPPQGASYEQYF
TGTGCCAGCACTCCACCACAGGGCGCTTCCTACGAGCAGTACTTC
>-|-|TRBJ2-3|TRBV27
CASSSSGFTGDTQYF
TGTGCCAGCAGTTCGAGCGGGTTCACGGGAGATACGCAGTATTTT
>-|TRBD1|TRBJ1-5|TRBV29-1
CSVGQGAEGQPQHF
TGCAGCGTTGGCCAGGGGGCGGAGGGACAGCCCCAGCATTTT
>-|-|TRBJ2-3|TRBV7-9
CASRGGSQWGGQPTDTQYF
TGTGCCAGCAGAGGGGGATCTCAATGGGGGGGCCAGCCGACAGATACGCAGTATTTT
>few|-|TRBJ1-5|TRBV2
CASSEDRTYSNQPQHF
TGTGCCAGCAGTGAGGACAGAACGTATAGCAATCAGCCCCAGCATTTT
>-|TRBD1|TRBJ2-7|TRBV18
CASSPLRQGYEQYF
TGTGCCAGCTCACCACTGAGACAGGGCTACGAGCAGTACTTC
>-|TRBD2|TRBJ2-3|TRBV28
CASREPSRGGGFTDTQYF
TGTGCCAGCAGGGAGCCCTCCCGGGGCGGGGGTTTCACAGATACGCAGTATTTT
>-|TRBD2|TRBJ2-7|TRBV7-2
CASSLERGVGEQYF
TGTGCCAGCAGCTTAGAGCGGGGGGTTGGCGAGCAGTACTTC
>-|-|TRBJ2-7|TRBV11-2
CASSLDPGREQYF
TGTGCCAGCAGCTTAGATCCAGGAAGGGAGCAGTACTTC
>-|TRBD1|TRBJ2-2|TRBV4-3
CASSLRTGDDTGELFF
TGCGCCAGCAGCCTTCGGACAGGGGACGACACCGGGGAGCTGTTTTTT
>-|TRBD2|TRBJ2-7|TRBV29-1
CSAEAGGPGEQYF
TGCAGCGCAGAAGCGGGAGGGCCTGGAGAGCAGTACTTC
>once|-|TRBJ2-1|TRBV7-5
CVRSFLSGNSYNEQFF
TGTGTCAGAAGCTTCCTTAGCGGGAACTCCTACAATGAGCAGTTCTTC
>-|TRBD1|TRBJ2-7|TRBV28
CASSRPGTGWWEQYF
TGTGCCAGCAGTCGCCCCGGGACAGGGTGGTGGGAGCAGTACTTC
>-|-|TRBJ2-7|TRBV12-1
CASSFVGARGSYEQYF
TGTGCCAGCAGCTTTGTGGGCGCGCGGGGCTCCTACGAGCAGTACTTC